This TCR beta chain was recovered during a study of Ad26.COV2.S vaccination and SARS-CoV-2 variants (dated by TCRdb to about 2021). Study-wide context: Vaccine-arm donors were drawn from COV1001, a multicentre, randomized, double-blind, placebo-controlled phase I-IIa trial of Ad26.COV2.S in healthy adults. Ad26.COV2.S was administered intramuscularly at 5 x 10^10 or 1 x 10^11 viral particles, either as a single shot or as two shots given 56 days apart. TCRbeta repertoire sequencing served as the tool for gauging how specific and how broad the SARS-CoV-2-reactive T cell receptors were following Ad26.COV2.S vaccination. The TCR-sequenced set comprised around 30 samples: around 20 Ad26.COV2.S vaccine recipients, 5 placebo recipients and 8 SARS-CoV-2 convalescent individuals. Trial participants were randomized into five groups of five, in which low-dose or high-dose Ad26.COV2.S was given once or twice, or placebo was given on both occasions. Blinding of investigators to trial group allocation was maintained during experiments and outcome assessment. Beyond this particular receptor, the publication reports: The study was not powered for comparison of responses between vaccine doses or regimens. Compared with placebo recipients, Ad26.COV2.S recipients showed higher spike-specific TCR breadth (P = 0.0014). After vaccination, spike-specific CD8+ and CD4+ T cell responses were reported to show substantial breadth. Vaccine and placebo recipients had similar non-spike TCR breadth, a finding consistent with the vaccine containing only spike. The authors noted that the TCR breadth and depth analyses may have underestimated total T cell responses.

The treatment or condition label here, explained by the study, means: roughly 19 received Ad26.COV2.S at low or high dose, single or two shots; about 5 received placebo; per-sample allocation not given. For vaccine and placebo recipients, the sequenced repertoires came from samples collected on day 63 after the first injection. Between 29 July and 7 August 2020, Cohort 1b enrolled fewer than 30 adults aged 18-55 years at one site in Boston, USA. Ad26.COV2.S consisted of a replication-incompetent adenovirus type 26 vector by which a prefusion-stabilized SARS-CoV-2 spike protein from the original Wuhan strain was expressed. TCRbeta CDR3 regions were sequenced with the immunoSEQ Assay. After extraction, genomic DNA underwent amplification by bias-controlled multiplex PCR, followed by high-throughput sequencing. The paper's processing steps were these. To quantify the absolute abundance of every unique TCRbeta CDR3 region, sequences were collapsed and filtered. T cell fraction was estimated by normalizing TCRbeta template counts to usable DNA, which was measured by amplifying reference genes present in all nucleated cells. Repertoire TCRs were annotated as SARS-CoV-2-specific when V gene, CDR3 amino acid sequence and J gene were exactly matched to a known reactive TCR set. MIRA supplied the reference SARS-CoV-2 TCR set, which was filtered for enrichment in COVID-19-positive ImmuneCODE repertoires so that public or cross-reactive TCRs were removed. Using the MIRA antigens, annotated TCRs were further analysed by specific ORF or by position within an ORF. Breadth was defined as the number of annotated unique rearrangements divided by the total number of unique productive rearrangements, and depth was defined as the summed frequency of the annotated unique rearrangements. Group comparisons of TCR breadth used two-sided Wilcoxon rank-sum tests. The table was pulled from immuneACCESS by TCRdb, which kept in-frame rearrangements only. Such tables lose some clones; where checked, under half of the loss comes from unresolved V genes, and the rest has no known cause. From that table come the V and J calls and clone size; the DNA was used to work out D and trimming. The sample table contains 350,000 to 600,000 clones; only one count was recorded for 80% to 90% of them. 1.5% to 2% of the sample belongs to the ten largest clones.

The table lists this clone with a count of one. Its specific antigen is unknown. A much larger clone sits a single nucleotide away, making a read error possible. CDR1 SGHDT and CDR2 YYEEEE were looked up in the germline V gene. V and J lose 4 bases and 6 bases, and a span of 5 bases separates them. The CDR3 runs 11 residues from the cysteine to the phenylalanine. This entry keeps only the CDR3 DNA: 33 bases, framed from base 1. The V gene is TRBV5-6 and the J gene is TRBJ2-1, with the identity of the D gene unclear. The source is a person aged 18-60 years who received the Ad26.COV2.S COVID-19 vaccine or a placebo. The sample was peripheral blood, taken in a trial of Ad26.COV2.S vaccine versus placebo. The CDR3 protein sequence reads: CASSLGNEQFF. The DNA sequence is as follows: TGTGCCAGCAGCCTGGGCAATGAGCAGTTCTTC.